These 30 T cell receptor beta chains came from one sample sequenced in a study of identical twins. One entry per CDR3 protein results from TCRdb running MiXCR on the 5' RACE reads. The table has roughly 1,500,000 distinct CDR3 sequences, around 33% seen once. The sequenced sample consisted of cord blood. These receptors originate from a newborn girl in good health.

The chain is built from TRBV7-9 and TRBJ2-5; TRBD1 matches 9 bases. CDR3 size: 15 residues. Unmatched junction bases numbered 8, after V lost 5 bases and J lost 4 bases. In germline, CDR1 is SEHNR, CDR2 FQNEAQ (reference sequence). The CDR3, as DNA: TGTGCCAGCAGCCCCTGGGACAGGGCGGGAGAGACCCAGTACTTC. As protein: CASSPWDRAGETQYF.

This clonotype was seen once. A read error is possible here, since a much larger clone lies one base away. The rearrangement uses TRBV10-3 and TRBJ2-3, with 8 positions matching TRBD1. Germline V gives CDR1 ENHRY, CDR2 SYGVKD. The CDR3 is 15 residues long. CDR3 sequence reads: CAINRGMKGTDTHYF. The DNA for the CDR3 is TGTGCCATCAACAGGGGGATGAAGGGCACAGATACGCACTATTTT.

The rearrangement uses TRBV2 and TRBJ2-7; 12 bases are shared with TRBD2. The J call is uncertain, as TRBJ2-5 better fits the DNA end. CDR1 is SNHLY, CDR2 FYNNEI, per germline. This CDR3 spans 16 amino acids. DNA of the CDR3: TGTGCCACGTTCGCTAGCGGGAGGGGGTACCAAGAGACCCAGTACTTC. It yields the protein CATFASGRGYQETQYF.

This clonotype was seen a handful of times. V gene TRBV6-4 combines with J gene TRBJ2-1, with a tentative D call TRBD2 (5 bases). V was trimmed by 0 bases and J by 5 bases, leaving 11 bases between them. The CDR3 extends over 15 amino acids. Germline CDR1 is MRHNA and CDR2 is SNTAGT. The CDR3 sequence: CASSDSQLANNEQFF. The CDR3 nucleotides read TGTGCCAGCAGTGACTCCCAGCTAGCCAACAATGAGCAGTTCTTC.

The rearrangement uses TRBV5-6 and TRBJ2-3, with TRBD1 matching 11 bases. With 5 bases clipped from V and 4 bases from J, the junction kept 6 bases outside the gene matches. This CDR3 spans 15 amino acids. Germline loops: CDR1 SGHDT, CDR2 YYEEEE. CDR3 nucleotides: TGTGCCAGCAGACTCCCGGGACAGGGGGCAGATACGCAGTATTTT. Its translation: CASRLPGQGADTQYF. Combining the CDR3 with reference TRBV5-6 and TRBJ2-3 gives the whole variable domain DAGVTQSPTHLIKTRGQQVTLRCSPKSGHDTVSWYQQALGQGPQFIFQYYEEEERQRGNFPDRFSGHQFPNYSSELNVNALLLGDSALYLCASRLPGQGADTQYFGPGTRLTVL.

This clonotype showed up just a few times. The chain uses TRBV20-1 and TRBJ2-1; the D gene is possibly TRBD2 (6 bases). The CDR3 runs to 15 residues. With 1 base removed from V and 4 bases from J, the gap between germline ends came to 14 bases. Germline lookup yields CDR1 DFQATT and CDR2 SNEGSKA (reference sequence). CDR3 sequence (DNA): TGCAGTGCTAGAGTTTTAAGCGGGCCTTACAATGAGCAGTTCTTC. Its protein product is CSARVLSGPYNEQFF.

A few counts support this clonotype. The chain joins TRBV12-5 to TRBJ2-7, with D possibly matching TRBD2 (6 bases). The V and J ends lost 0 bases and 7 bases respectively, with 19 bases between them. The CDR3 extends over 16 amino acids. Germline V gene data show CDR1 as LGHNT and CDR2 as FRNRAP. The CDR3 sequence is CASGLVLGGIYNEQYF. DNA for the CDR3: TGTGCTAGTGGTTTGGTACTAGGCGGGATCTACAATGAGCAGTACTTC.

This clonotype was detected a few times. The chain uses TRBV5-1 and TRBJ2-1; 9 positions match TRBD2. CDR3 length: 15 residues. Trimming cost V 1 base and J 3 bases; bases outside gene matches: 2. CDR1 is SGHRS, CDR2 YFSETQ, per germline. The CDR3 DNA follows: TGCGCCAGCAGCTTGATGACTAGCGGCTACAATGAGCAGTTCTTC. This sequence encodes CASSLMTSGYNEQFF.

This clonotype came up a few times. The V gene is TRBV6-5, the J gene TRBJ2-1; 12 bases agree with TRBD2. Germline CDR1 and CDR2: MNHEY and SVGAGI. The length of the CDR3 is 22 residues. The trim removed 0 bases at V and 4 bases at J, leaving 19 bases unmatched. The CDR3 protein is CASSYSVLQGLAGGPGYNEQFF. CDR3 nucleotide sequence: TGTGCCAGCAGTTACTCGGTCCTACAGGGGCTAGCGGGGGGGCCGGGTTACAATGAGCAGTTCTTC.

The rearrangement uses TRBV12-3 or TRBV12-4 and TRBJ2-5; D gene uncertain. The CDR3 runs to 13 residues. V lost 6 bases to trimming and J lost 7 bases, with 15 bases between them. The CDR3 loop is CASSRPAGTTQYF. CDR3 DNA: TGTGCCAGCAGCCGCCCGGCCGGCACGACCCAGTACTTC.

This clonotype was recorded a few times. V gene TRBV28 combines with J gene TRBJ2-7; possibly TRBD1 or TRBD2 for D (6 bases each). V was shortened by 0 bases and J by 2 bases, with 14 bases between the two germline ends. The CDR3 is 16 residues long. The germline CDR1 and CDR2 sequences are MDHEN and SYDVKM. The CDR3 loop reads CASSLWRDIRTYEQYF. The CDR3 coding sequence is TGTGCCAGCAGTTTATGGCGGGACATTCGGACCTACGAGCAGTACTTC.

This chain joins TRBV18 and TRBJ2-2; possibly TRBD2 for D (5 bases). The CDR3 runs to 15 residues. Germline CDR1 and CDR2: KGHSH and LQKENI. Trimming pared 2 bases from V and 0 bases from J, leaving 7 bases between. CDR3 loop: CASSPSGPNTGELFF. CDR3 sequence (DNA): TGTGCCAGCTCACCAAGCGGACCGAACACCGGGGAGCTGTTTTTT. Full variable domain (rest looked up from reference TRBV18 and TRBJ2-2): NAGVMQNPRHLVRRRGQEARLRCSPMKGHSHVYWYRQLPEEGLKFMVYLQKENIIDESGMPKERFSAEFPKEGPSILRIQQVVRGDSAAYFCASSPSGPNTGELFFGEGSRLTVL.

Turning to this clonotype: Mismatch with germline at one junction end may stem from a read error. J is TRBJ2-5 and V is TRBV20-1; 9 bases are shared with TRBD1. The CDR3 is 17 residues long. Germline V gene data show CDR1 as DFQATT and CDR2 as SNEGSKA (reference sequence). The CDR3 loop is CSARVGDRATFQETQYF. CDR3 bases: TGCAGTGCCAGAGTTGGGGACAGGGCCACTTTCCAAGAGACCCAGTACTTC.

This clonotype was counted only a few times. The genes are TRBV2 and TRBJ2-3; 8 bases fit TRBD2. V was clipped by 6 bases and J by 6 bases; unmatched bases: 11. Looked up from germline, CDR1 is SNHLY and CDR2 is FYNNEI. This CDR3 contains 15 residues. CDR3 loop: CASRVSGGVYDTQYF. The CDR3, as DNA: TGTGCCAGCAGAGTGAGCGGGGGAGTGTACGATACGCAGTATTTT.

Only one count was recorded for this clonotype. CDR3 sequence reads: CASSKSGGVSTDTQYF. In DNA, the CDR3 is TGTGCCAGCAGTAAAAGCGGGGGCGTCAGCACAGATACGCAGTATTTT. The chain combines TRBV12-3 or TRBV12-4 with TRBJ2-3; 8 nucleotides line up with TRBD2. The V segment lost 5 bases and the J segment 0 bases; nucleotides outside the gene matches: 7. The CDR3 totals 16 residues.

CDR3 region: CASSGGSGVNEQFF. In DNA form, the CDR3 reads TGTGCCAGCAGTGGTGGTAGCGGTGTAAATGAGCAGTTCTTC. The V call is TRBV6-1, the J call TRBJ2-1, with D tentatively TRBD2 (6 bases). The CDR3 length is 14 residues. The germline V gene has CDR1 MNHNS and CDR2 SASEGT. Trimming removed 4 bases from V and 7 bases from J, with 14 bases in between.

A few counts support this clonotype. This chain's CDR3 is CASRLWDSISYEQYF. The CDR3 nucleotides are TGCGCCAGCAGATTGTGGGACAGTATCTCCTACGAGCAGTACTTC. The V and J genes are TRBV5-1 and TRBJ2-7, with 7 bases lining up with TRBD1. This CDR3 has 15 residues. Germline-derived CDR1 and CDR2 are SGHRS and YFSETQ. The trim removed 5 bases at V and 0 bases at J, leaving 8 bases unmatched. Full variable domain (rest looked up from reference TRBV5-1 and TRBJ2-7): KAGVTQTPRYLIKTRGQQVTLSCSPISGHRSVSWYQQTPGQGLQFLFEYFSETQRNKGNFPGRFSGRQFSNSRSEMNVSTLELGDSALYLCASRLWDSISYEQYFGPGTRLTVT.

The chain combines TRBV5-1 with TRBJ2-4; TRBD2 is a possible D gene (6 bases). The J call may not be correct, given that the DNA end is closer to TRBJ2-5. The V gene's germline CDR1 is SGHRS and CDR2 YFSETQ. The CDR3 spans 16 residues. The CDR3 loop reads CASSLGRLAVQETQYF. The CDR3, as DNA: TGCGCCAGCAGCTTGGGGAGGTTAGCGGTTCAAGAGACCCAGTACTTC.

CDR3 bases: TGCAGTGCCAAACTAGCGGGAGGTCAACACTACAATGAGCAGTTCTTC. Translated: CSAKLAGGQHYNEQFF. The chain carries TRBV20-1 and TRBJ2-1; the match to TRBD2 covers 12 bases. Trimming cost V 6 bases and J 3 bases; bases outside gene matches: 9. The length of the CDR3 is 16 residues. The germline V gene has CDR1 DFQATT and CDR2 SNEGSKA (reference sequence).

The chain employs TRBV6-2 or TRBV6-3 and TRBJ2-1; TRBD2 aligns across 12 bases. Germline-derived CDR1 and CDR2 are MNHEY and SVGEGT. The CDR3 spans 15 residues. V was clipped by 8 bases and J by 4 bases; unmatched bases: 6. The CDR3 DNA reads TGTGCCAGCCGAGGACTAGCGGGGTTATACAATGAGCAGTTCTTC. Encoded protein: CASRGLAGLYNEQFF.

This clonotype was found many times. The chain couples TRBV28 to TRBJ1-2, with 8 bases that match TRBD1. The germline CDR1 and CDR2 sequences are MDHEN and SYDVKM. The CDR3 is 12 residues long. After removal of 5 bases from V and 5 bases from J, the junction contained 1 base not matched to a gene. In DNA form, the CDR3 reads TGTGCCAGCAGTCGACAGGGGTATGGCTACACCTTC. Amino acid sequence: CASSRQGYGYTF.

This sequence joins TRBV7-2 and TRBJ2-5, with a weak D call TRBD2 (5 bases). CDR1 and CDR2 (germline): SGHTA, FQGNSA. The V end was cut by 5 bases, the J end by 4 bases, with 11 bases between. CDR3 length equals 13 residues. CDR3 coding DNA: TGTGCCAGCAGCACACTAGTACGAGAGACCCAGTACTTC. Its protein is CASSTLVRETQYF.

This chain links TRBV4-2 with TRBJ2-3; weak D call: TRBD2 (6 bases). V lost 4 bases to trimming and J lost 0 bases, with 11 bases between them. Looked up from germline, CDR1 is LGHNA and CDR2 is YNFKEQ. The CDR3 extends over 15 amino acids. The DNA of the CDR3 is TGTGCCAGCAGCCGGGAAGGACTAAGCACAGATACGCAGTATTTT. Protein sequence: CASSREGLSTDTQYF.

V gene TRBV6-1 combines with J gene TRBJ2-4; D gene ambiguous. The end of the DNA aligns better with TRBJ2-7, so the J call may be wrong. Germline lookup yields CDR1 MNHNS and CDR2 SASEGT. The CDR3 sequence is 14 residues long. The CDR3: CASSELWPAYEQYF. The CDR3 nucleotides are TGTGCCAGCAGTGAATTGTGGCCAGCGTACGAGCAGTACTTC.

V gene TRBV10-3 combines with J gene TRBJ1-2; no reliable D call. The V gene lost 0 bases and the J gene lost 8 bases, with 16 bases spanning the gap. This CDR3 is built from 15 residues. Germline V gene lookup returns CDR1 ENHRY and CDR2 SYGVKD. In DNA, the CDR3 is TGTGCCATCAGTGAGTCGACCATGCAGGTTGAAGGCTACACCTTC. Protein product: CAISESTMQVEGYTF.

The chain has TRBV24-1 and TRBJ1-1; TRBD1 matches 8 bases. V lost 4 bases to trimming and J lost 5 bases; unmatched junction nucleotides: 8. From germline, CDR1 is KGHDR and CDR2 SFDVKD. The CDR3 consists of 15 residues. DNA of the CDR3: TGTGCCACCAGTGACCGAGGACAGGGAAAGACTGAAGCTTTCTTT. This translates into CATSDRGQGKTEAFF.

A note on this clonotype: A much larger clone is a single base away; this may be a read error. This chain joins TRBV29-1 and TRBJ1-2; D is uncertain. This CDR3 region has 12 residues. Per the germline V gene, CDR1 is SQVTM and CDR2 is ANQGSEA. The CDR3 nucleotides read TGCGGCGTTCAGGAGTCACACTATGGCTACACCTTC. It codes for CGVQESHYGYTF.

This clonotype was counted ten times or more. The chain uses TRBV11-1 and TRBJ2-6, with 9 bases lining up with TRBD1. CDR3 size: 16 residues. The junction had 0 bases not matched to a gene; V was cut back by 1 base and J by 2 bases. Germline V gives CDR1 SGHAT, CDR2 FQDESV (reference sequence). The CDR3 nucleotides are TGTGCCAGCAGCTTAGGACAGGGGGCTGGGGCCAACGTCCTGACTTTC. Translation gives CASSLGQGAGANVLTF.

The chain joins TRBV4-1 to TRBJ2-7, with D maybe TRBD1 (5 bases). The germline V gene encodes CDR1 MGHRA and CDR2 YSYEKL. V was shortened by 0 bases and J by 3 bases, with 18 bases between the two germline ends. This CDR3 has 17 amino acids. The CDR3 coding sequence is TGCGCCAGCAGCCAAGATCCCCGATCAGGGAAAATCTACGAGCAGTACTTC. The encoded protein is CASSQDPRSGKIYEQYF.

This chain connects TRBV7-2 to TRBJ2-7; the D is unclear. The germline V and J ends were trimmed by 5 bases and 6 bases, with 11 bases remaining between them. CDR1 and CDR2 from the germline V gene are SGHTA and FQGNSA. The CDR3 has 12 amino acids. The CDR3 sequence: CASSHIESEQYF. In nucleotides, the CDR3 is TGTGCCAGCAGCCATATTGAGTCCGAGCAGTACTTC.